This TCR beta chain is drawn from a study of T cell responses to AZD1222 COVID-19 vaccine. General study points: The CD4 TCRs associated with vaccination extended across spike and predominated at 160-218 and 743-854.

As concerns this clone: Antigen specificity is unknown.

Germline loops: CDR1 SEHNR, CDR2 FQNEAQ (reference sequence). The CDR3 is 16 residues long. With 2 bases clipped from V and 3 bases from J, the junction kept 6 bases outside the gene matches. Clones were sequenced by immunoSEQ multiplex PCR, and TCRdb holds only the in-frame ones, with some missing. The repertoire holds about 200,000 clones, with approximately 94% as singletons. Material: peripheral blood, obtained 28 days after the second dose of the MenACWY control vaccine. The chain links TRBV7-9 to TRBJ2-3, with 9 bases aligning to TRBD2. This TCR derives from an adult who received the MenACWY meningococcal vaccine as a control. The CDR3 DNA sequence: TGTGCCAGCAGCTTAATTTCCCTAGCGGGGACAGATACGCAGTATTTT. As protein: CASSLISLAGTDTQYF.